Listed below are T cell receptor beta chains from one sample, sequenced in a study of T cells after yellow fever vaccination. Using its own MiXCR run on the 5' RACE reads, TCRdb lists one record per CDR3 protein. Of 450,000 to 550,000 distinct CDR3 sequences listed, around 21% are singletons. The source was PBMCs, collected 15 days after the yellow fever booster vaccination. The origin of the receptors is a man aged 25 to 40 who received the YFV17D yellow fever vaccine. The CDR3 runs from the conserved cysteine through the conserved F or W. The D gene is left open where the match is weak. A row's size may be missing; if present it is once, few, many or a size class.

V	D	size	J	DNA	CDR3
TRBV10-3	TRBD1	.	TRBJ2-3	TGTGCCATTGGAGCTCCGGGACAGGGGCCCACAGATACGCAGTATTTT	CAIGAPGQGPTDTQYF
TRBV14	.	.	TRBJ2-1	TGTGCCAGCAGCCAAGATTTGGGTTACAATGAGCAGTTCTTC	CASSQDLGYNEQFF
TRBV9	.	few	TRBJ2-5	TGTGCCAGCAGCGTAGTGTTCGGGGGACAAGAGACCCAGTACTTC	CASSVVFGGQETQYF
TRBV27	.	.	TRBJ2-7	TGTGCCAGCAGTTTATCGGGGACAATCGACGAGCAGTACTTC	CASSLSGTIDEQYF
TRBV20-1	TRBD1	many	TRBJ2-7	TGCAGTGCTCCGCGAATCGGGACAGTCTCCTACGAGCAGTACTTC	CSAPRIGTVSYEQYF
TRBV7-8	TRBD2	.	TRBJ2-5	TGTGCCAGCAGCTCTGGGGCTAGCGGGACACAAGAGACCCAGTACTTC	CASSSGASGTQETQYF
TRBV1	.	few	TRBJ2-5	TGCACCAGCAGCTCCGGGACTAGCGGTCAGACCCAGTACTTC	CTSSSGTSGQTQYF
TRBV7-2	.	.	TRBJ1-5	TGTGCCAGCAGCCCCCTGGGGGGGGCGGGGAATCAGCCCCAGCATTTT	CASSPLGGAGNQPQHF
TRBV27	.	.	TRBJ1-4	TGTGCCAGCAGTTTATTTACTAATGAAAAACTGTTTTTT	CASSLFTNEKLFF
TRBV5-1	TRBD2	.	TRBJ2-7	TGCGCCAGCAGTGGCGAAGCGGGAGGTTACGAGCAGTACTTC	CASSGEAGGYEQYF
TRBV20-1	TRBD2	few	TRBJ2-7	TGCAGTGCTACTAGCGGGATGTCCTACGAGCAGTACTTC	CSATSGMSYEQYF
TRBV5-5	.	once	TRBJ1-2	TGTGCCAGCAGCTTGGCGGATCCGAGCTATGGCTACACCTTC	CASSLADPSYGYTF
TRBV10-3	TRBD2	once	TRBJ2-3	TGTGCCATTTCTAGCGGGCACCCCACAGATACGCAGTATTTT	CAISSGHPTDTQYF
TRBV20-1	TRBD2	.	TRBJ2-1	TGCAGTGCTTTCCTAGCGGGAGGTCGCAATGAGCAGTTCTTC	CSAFLAGGRNEQFF
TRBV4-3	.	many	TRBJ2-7	TGCGCCAGCAGCCAAGCCATTGGGGGCTACGAGCAGTACTTC	CASSQAIGGYEQYF
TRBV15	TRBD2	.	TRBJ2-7	TGTGCCACCAGCAGGGGCAAGGGAGGCACTAGCGGGGGCTTCTACTACGAGCAGTACTTC	CATSRGKGGTSGGFYYEQYF
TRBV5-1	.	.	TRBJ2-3	TGCGCCAGCAGCTTGTTTAGTGACCCTACAGATACGCAGTATTTT	CASSLFSDPTDTQYF
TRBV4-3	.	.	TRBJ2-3	TGCGCCAGCAGCCAAGATAGGAACACAGGGTTGGATACGCAGTATTTT	CASSQDRNTGLDTQYF
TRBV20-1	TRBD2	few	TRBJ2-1	TGCAGTGCTAGATCTAGGGGACTAGCGGGTAGCGATGAGCAGTTCTTC	CSARSRGLAGSDEQFF
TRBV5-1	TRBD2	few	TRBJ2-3	TGCGCCAGCAGAGTAGCGGGACTGTCGGAGGATACGCAGTATTTT	CASRVAGLSEDTQYF
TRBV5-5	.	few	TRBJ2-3	TGTGCCAGCAGCTTGGAGGTGGGGGTCTTTCCGTATTTT	CASSLEVGVFPYF
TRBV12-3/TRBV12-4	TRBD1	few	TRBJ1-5	TGTGCCAGCATCGGGACAGGTAATCAGCCCCAGCATTTT	CASIGTGNQPQHF
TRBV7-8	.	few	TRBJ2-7	TGTGCCAGCAGCTTAGTGCCCGACAACTCCTACGAGCAGTACTTC	CASSLVPDNSYEQYF
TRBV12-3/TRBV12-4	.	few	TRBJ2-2	TGTGCCAGCTCTAGGGGGAGTCGGACCGGGGAGCTGTTTTTT	CASSRGSRTGELFF
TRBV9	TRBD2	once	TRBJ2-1	TGTGCCAGCAGCCGGACTAGCGGGAGTACCTACAATGAGCTGTTCTTC	CASSRTSGSTYNELFF
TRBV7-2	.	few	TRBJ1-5	TGTGCCAGCAGCTTAGAAGAGGGGCAGCCCCAGCATTTT	CASSLEEGQPQHF
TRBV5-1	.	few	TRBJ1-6	TGCGCCAGCAGCGCGGGACGTCCGCAGAATTCACCCCTCCACTTT	CASSAGRPQNSPLHF
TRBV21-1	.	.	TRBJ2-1	TGTGCCAGCAGCAACAGGGGCGGGAAGGTGGATGAGCAGTTCTTC	CASSNRGGKVDEQFF
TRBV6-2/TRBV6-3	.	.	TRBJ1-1	TGTGCCAGCAGTTCTCGGGCGCAGGGCACTGAAGCTTTCTTT	CASSSRAQGTEAFF
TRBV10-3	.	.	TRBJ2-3	TGTGCCATCAGTGAGGTCCAGACCCATAGCACAGATACGCAGTATTTT	CAISEVQTHSTDTQYF
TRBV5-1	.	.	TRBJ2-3	TGCGCCAGCACCCTTTTGGACAGCGGAACAGATACGCAGTATTTT	CASTLLDSGTDTQYF
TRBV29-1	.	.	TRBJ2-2	TGCAGCGCCTTCTCCGGGACAATAAACACCGGGGAGCTGTTTTTT	CSAFSGTINTGELFF
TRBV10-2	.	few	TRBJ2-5	TGCGCCAGCAAGGTTCAGGAACCTGGGACCCAGTACTTC	CASKVQEPGTQYF
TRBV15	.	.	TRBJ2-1	TGTGCCACCAGCAGGGTACAAATCACCTACAATGAGCAGTTCTTC	CATSRVQITYNEQFF
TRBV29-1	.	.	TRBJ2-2	TGCAGCGTTGCCCTCACCGGGGAGCTGTTTTTT	CSVALTGELFF
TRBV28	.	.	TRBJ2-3	TGTGCCAGCAGTCCTAGCGCCGATGAGGATACGCAGTATTTT	CASSPSADEDTQYF
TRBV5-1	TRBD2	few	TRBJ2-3	TGCGCCACCACCCTAGCGGGAGTAGGCACAGATACGCAGTATTTT	CATTLAGVGTDTQYF
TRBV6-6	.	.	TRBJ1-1	TGTGCCAGCAGCCCACAAACCAACACTGAAGCTTTCTTT	CASSPQTNTEAFF
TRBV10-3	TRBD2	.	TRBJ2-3	TGTGCCATCAGTGTGGGACTAGCGACCACAGATACGCAGTATTTT	CAISVGLATTDTQYF
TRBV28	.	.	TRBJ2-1	TGTGCCAGCAGCCCAGAGGCCGGCGACAATGAGCAGTTCTTC	CASSPEAGDNEQFF
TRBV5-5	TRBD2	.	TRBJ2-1	TGTGCCAGCAGCTTCCGGACTAGCGACGGTGAGCAGTTCTTC	CASSFRTSDGEQFF
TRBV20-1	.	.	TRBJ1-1	TGCAGTGCTAGGATGGGCAGCCAAGCTTTCTTT	CSARMGSQAFF
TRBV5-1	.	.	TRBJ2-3	TGCGCCAGCAGGGTGAGCGGGACAGATACGCAGTATTTT	CASRVSGTDTQYF
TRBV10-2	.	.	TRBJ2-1	TGCGCCAGCATGGAGGGGACATGGACCGAGCAGTTCTTC	CASMEGTWTEQFF
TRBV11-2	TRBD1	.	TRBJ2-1	TGTGCCAGCAGCTCCGTCGGGACAGAGCTTTACAATGAGCAGTTCTTC	CASSSVGTELYNEQFF
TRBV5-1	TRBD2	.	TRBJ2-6	TGCGCCAGCAGCTTATCTAGGGGGATAGGGAGCGGGAGTGCTGGGGCCAACGTCCTGACTTTC	CASSLSRGIGSGSAGANVLTF
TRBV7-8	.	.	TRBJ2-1	TGTGCCAGCAGCTTAGACAGTCGGGACAATGAGCAGTTCTTC	CASSLDSRDNEQFF
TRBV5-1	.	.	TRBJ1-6	TGCGCCAGCAGCTTGGACGGGGCCTATAATTCACCCCTCCACTTT	CASSLDGAYNSPLHF
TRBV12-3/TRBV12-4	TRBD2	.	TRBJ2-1	TGTGCCAGCAGCGGGACTACCACCCTAAGGAGGCAGTTCTTC	CASSGTTTLRRQFF
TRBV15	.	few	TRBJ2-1	TGTGCCACCAGCACGGATTTGAACAATGAGCAGTTCTTC	CATSTDLNNEQFF
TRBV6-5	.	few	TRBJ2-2	TGTGCCAGCAGTTACACTCGACAGAAACCGAACACCGGGGAGCTGTTTTTT	CASSYTRQKPNTGELFF
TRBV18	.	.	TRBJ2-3	TGTGCCAGCTCACCAGATGCACTGGGCACAGATACGCAGTATTTT	CASSPDALGTDTQYF
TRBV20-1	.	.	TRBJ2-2	TGCAGTGCTGCTCGATCCGGGGAGCTGTTTTTT	CSAARSGELFF
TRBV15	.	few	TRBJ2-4	TGTGCCACCAGCGGAACAGGGCGCGCCAAAAACATTCAGTACTTC	CATSGTGRAKNIQYF
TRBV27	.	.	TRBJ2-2	TGTGCCAGCGCTCCAGGGGGGGCCGGGGAGCTGTTTTTT	CASAPGGAGELFF